The clone carrying this T cell receptor (beta chain) came up a few times. This specimen belongs to a study of blood T cell repertoires in COVID-19. Turning to the study itself: PBMCs, B-cell-depleted T cells, or T cells provided the cDNA or gDNA that made up the material.

CDR3 length: 12 residues. Between the trimmed V and J ends, which lost 6 bases and 4 bases, there was a span of 8 bases. TCRdb's copy holds only in-frame clones and misses some; the assay was immunoSEQ multiplex PCR. The sample lists roughly 150,000 clones; about 89% were seen once. V is TRBV12-3 or TRBV12-4 and J is TRBJ2-3; D remains unclear. This receptor was obtained from a man in his 60s with active or convalescent COVID-19. Sequenced material: peripheral blood. This chain's CDR3 is CASSFYPDTQYF. The CDR3 nucleotides read TGTGCCAGCAGCTTCTATCCAGATACGCAGTATTTT.